This T cell receptor beta chain derives from a study of blood T cell repertoires in COVID-19. Study information: Specimens from acute and convalescent COVID-19 originated in the United States, Italy and Spain.

In the original processing: Amplifying reference gene primers gave estimates of nucleated cell counts. TCRdb's table, derived via immunoSEQ multiplex PCR, lists solely in-frame clones and lacks some. That table gives V, J and clone size, and the DNA gave D and trimming. The data show hundreds of thousands of clones, more than 70% seen once. Enrolment of Seattle patients took place during active infection, and they were followed longitudinally. This CDR3 contains 15 residues. The V segment lost 0 bases and the J segment 4 bases; nucleotides outside the gene matches: 4. Germline CDR1 and CDR2: SGHRS and YFSETQ.

This sequence originates from a woman older than 75 with COVID-19, enrolled during active disease. The chain joins TRBV5-1 to TRBJ1-1, with 9 bases matching TRBD1. The sequenced sample was peripheral blood. The chain's CDR3 is CASSLGGQGITEAFF. CDR3 DNA sequence: TGCGCCAGCAGCTTGGGGGGACAGGGCATCACTGAAGCTTTCTTT.